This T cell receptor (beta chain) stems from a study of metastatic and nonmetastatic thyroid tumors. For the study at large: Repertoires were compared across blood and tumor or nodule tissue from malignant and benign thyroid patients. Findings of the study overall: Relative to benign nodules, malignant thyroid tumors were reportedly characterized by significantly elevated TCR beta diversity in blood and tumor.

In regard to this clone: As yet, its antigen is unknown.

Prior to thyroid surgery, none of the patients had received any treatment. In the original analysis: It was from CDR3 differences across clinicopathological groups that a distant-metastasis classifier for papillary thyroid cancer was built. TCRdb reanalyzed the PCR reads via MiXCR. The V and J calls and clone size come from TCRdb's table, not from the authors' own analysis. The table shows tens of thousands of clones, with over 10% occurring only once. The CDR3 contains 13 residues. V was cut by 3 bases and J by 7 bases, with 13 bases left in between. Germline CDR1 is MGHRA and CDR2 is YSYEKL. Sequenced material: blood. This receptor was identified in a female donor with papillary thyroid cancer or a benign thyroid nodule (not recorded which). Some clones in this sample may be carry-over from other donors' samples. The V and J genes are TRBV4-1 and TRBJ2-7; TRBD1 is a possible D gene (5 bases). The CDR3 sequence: CASSQVLTEEQYF. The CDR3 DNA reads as TGCGCCAGCAGCCAGGTTCTGACAGAGGAGCAGTACTTC.